This paragraph covers one T cell receptor beta chain sequence. Its antigen is still unknown. Sequenced by immunoSEQ multiplex PCR; TCRdb stores in-frame clones only, minus some. The sample has over 25,000 clones; 80% to 85% are singletons. Trimming took off 1 base at V and 5 bases at J, with 6 bases between the two ends. The CDR3 loop spans 13 amino acids. CDR1 and CDR2 from the germline V gene are SEHNR and FQNEAQ (reference sequence). The data stem from a study of regulatory dendritic cells for organ transplantation. Study results and limitations: Resting memory CD8+ T cells held the most alloreactive clonotypes.

The V call is TRBV7-9, the J call TRBJ1-5; the D is unclear. Source material: naive CD4+ T cells from blood. Subset indicated: CD45RA+ naive T cells. This receptor was taken from a human donor in good health. The CDR3 DNA sequence: TGTGCCAGCAGCTTAGGTGGAGATCAGCCCCAGCATTTT. Residues: CASSLGGDQPQHF. Looking up the rest from reference TRBV7-9 and TRBJ1-5 gives the full variable domain: DTGVSQNPRHKITKRGQNVTFRCDPISEHNRLYWYRQTLGQGPEFLTYFQNEAQLEKSRLLSDRFSAERPKGSFSTLEIQRTEQGDSAMYLCASSLGGDQPQHFGDGTRLSIL.